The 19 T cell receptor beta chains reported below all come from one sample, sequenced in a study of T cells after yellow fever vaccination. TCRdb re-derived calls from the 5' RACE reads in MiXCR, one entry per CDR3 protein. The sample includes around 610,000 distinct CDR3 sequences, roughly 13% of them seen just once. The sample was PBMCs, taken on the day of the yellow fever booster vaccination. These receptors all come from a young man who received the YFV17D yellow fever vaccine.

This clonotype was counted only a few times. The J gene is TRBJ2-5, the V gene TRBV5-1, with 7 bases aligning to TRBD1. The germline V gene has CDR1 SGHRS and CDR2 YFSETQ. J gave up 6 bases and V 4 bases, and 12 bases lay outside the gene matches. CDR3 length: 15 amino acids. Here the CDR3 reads CASSARRDREKTQYF. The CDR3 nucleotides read TGCGCCAGCAGCGCCCGCCGCGACAGGGAAAAGACCCAGTACTTC.

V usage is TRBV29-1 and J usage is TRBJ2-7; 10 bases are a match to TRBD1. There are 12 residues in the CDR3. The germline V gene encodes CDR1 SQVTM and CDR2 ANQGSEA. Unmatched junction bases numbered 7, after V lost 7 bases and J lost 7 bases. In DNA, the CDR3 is TGCAGCGCGGGACAGGGGACATGGGAGCAGTACTTC. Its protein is CSAGQGTWEQYF.

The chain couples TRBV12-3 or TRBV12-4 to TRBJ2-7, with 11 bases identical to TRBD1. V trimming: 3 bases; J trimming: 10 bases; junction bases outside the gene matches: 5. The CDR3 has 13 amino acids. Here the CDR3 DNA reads TGTGCCAGCAGTTTTAGGACAGGGGGCATCCAGTACTTC. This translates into CASSFRTGGIQYF.

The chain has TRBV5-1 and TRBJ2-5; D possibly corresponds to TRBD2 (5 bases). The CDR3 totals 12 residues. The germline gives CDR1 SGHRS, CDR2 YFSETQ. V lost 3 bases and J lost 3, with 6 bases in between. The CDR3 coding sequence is TGCGCCAGCAGCTGGGGAGAAGAGACCCAGTACTTC. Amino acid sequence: CASSWGEETQYF. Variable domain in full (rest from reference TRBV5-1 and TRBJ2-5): KAGVTQTPRYLIKTRGQQVTLSCSPISGHRSVSWYQQTPGQGLQFLFEYFSETQRNKGNFPGRFSGRQFSNSRSEMNVSTLELGDSALYLCASSWGEETQYFGPGTRLLVL.

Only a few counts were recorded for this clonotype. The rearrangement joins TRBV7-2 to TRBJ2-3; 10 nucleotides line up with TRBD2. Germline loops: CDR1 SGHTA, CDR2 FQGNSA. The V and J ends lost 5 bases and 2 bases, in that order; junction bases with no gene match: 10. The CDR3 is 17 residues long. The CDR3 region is CASSPKSGRADTDTQYF. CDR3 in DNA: TGTGCCAGCAGCCCTAAGAGCGGGAGGGCCGACACAGATACGCAGTATTTT.

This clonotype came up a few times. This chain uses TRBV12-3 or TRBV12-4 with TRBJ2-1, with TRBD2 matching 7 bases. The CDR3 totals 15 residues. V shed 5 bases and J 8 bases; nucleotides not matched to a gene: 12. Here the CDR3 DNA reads TGTGCCAGCAGTGTCCGTGGCGGGAGTATGGATGAGCAGTTCTTC. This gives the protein CASSVRGGSMDEQFF.

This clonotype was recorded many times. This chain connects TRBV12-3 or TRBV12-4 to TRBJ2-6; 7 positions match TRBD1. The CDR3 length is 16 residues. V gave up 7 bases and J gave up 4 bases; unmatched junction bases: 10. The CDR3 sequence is CASTEQGFGGANVLTF. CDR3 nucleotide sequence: TGTGCCAGCACCGAACAGGGGTTCGGCGGGGCCAACGTCCTGACTTTC.

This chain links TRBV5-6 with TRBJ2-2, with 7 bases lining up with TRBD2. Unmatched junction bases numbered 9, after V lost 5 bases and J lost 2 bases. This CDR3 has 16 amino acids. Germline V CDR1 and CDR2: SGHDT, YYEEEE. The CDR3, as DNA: TGTGCCAGCAGTTCCAACCGACTAGCCAACACCGGGGAGCTGTTTTTT. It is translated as CASSSNRLANTGELFF.

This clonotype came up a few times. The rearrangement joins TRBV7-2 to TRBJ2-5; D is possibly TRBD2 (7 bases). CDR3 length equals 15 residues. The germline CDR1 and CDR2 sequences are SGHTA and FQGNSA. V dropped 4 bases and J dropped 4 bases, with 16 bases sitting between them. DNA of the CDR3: TGTGCCAGCAGCTCAAAGGGGGGCGGGGGAGAGACCCAGTACTTC. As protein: CASSSKGGGGETQYF.

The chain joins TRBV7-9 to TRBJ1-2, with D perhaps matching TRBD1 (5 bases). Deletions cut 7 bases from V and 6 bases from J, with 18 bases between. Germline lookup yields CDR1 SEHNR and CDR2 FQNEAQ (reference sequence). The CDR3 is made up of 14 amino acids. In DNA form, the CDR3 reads TGTGCCAGCACCCCATCGGGGGGGAGGCATGGCTACACCTTC. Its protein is CASTPSGGRHGYTF. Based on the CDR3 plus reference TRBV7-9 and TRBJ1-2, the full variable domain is DTGVSQNPRHKITKRGQNVTFRCDPISEHNRLYWYRQTLGQGPEFLTYFQNEAQLEKSRLLSDRFSAERPKGSFSTLEIQRTEQGDSAMYLCASTPSGGRHGYTFGSGTRLTVV.

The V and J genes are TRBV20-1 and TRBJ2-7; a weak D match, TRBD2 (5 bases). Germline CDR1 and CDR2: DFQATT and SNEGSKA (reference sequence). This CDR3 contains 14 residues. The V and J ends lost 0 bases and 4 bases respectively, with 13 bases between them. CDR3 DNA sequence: TGCAGTGCTAGAGATCGGGGAACTCTTTACGAGCAGTACTTC. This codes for CSARDRGTLYEQYF.

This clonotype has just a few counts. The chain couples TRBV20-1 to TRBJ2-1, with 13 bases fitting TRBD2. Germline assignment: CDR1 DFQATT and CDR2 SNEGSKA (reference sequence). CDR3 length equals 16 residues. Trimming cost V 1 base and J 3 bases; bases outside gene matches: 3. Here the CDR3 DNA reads TGCAGTGCTAGAGCCGGGACTAGCGGGAACTACAATGAGCAGTTCTTC. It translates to CSARAGTSGNYNEQFF.

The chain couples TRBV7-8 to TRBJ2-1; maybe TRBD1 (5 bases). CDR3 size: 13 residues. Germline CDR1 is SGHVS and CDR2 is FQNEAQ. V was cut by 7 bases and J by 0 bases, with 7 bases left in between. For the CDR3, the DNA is TGTGCCAGCATGGACAACTCCTACAATGAGCAGTTCTTC. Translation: CASMDNSYNEQFF.

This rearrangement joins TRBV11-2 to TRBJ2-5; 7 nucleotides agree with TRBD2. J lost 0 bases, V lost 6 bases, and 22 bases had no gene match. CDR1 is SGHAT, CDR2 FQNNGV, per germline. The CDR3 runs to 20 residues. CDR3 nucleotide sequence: TGTGCCAGCAGATCGCCGTTTCTATCCCGGGACTACGAGAACCAAGAGACCCAGTACTTC. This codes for CASRSPFLSRDYENQETQYF.

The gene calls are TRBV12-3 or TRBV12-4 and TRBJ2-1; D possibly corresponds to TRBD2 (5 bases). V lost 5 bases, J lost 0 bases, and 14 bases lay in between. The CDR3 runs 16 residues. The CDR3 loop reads CASSARQGSSYNEQFF. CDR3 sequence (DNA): TGTGCCAGCAGTGCTCGGCAAGGGAGCTCCTACAATGAGCAGTTCTTC.

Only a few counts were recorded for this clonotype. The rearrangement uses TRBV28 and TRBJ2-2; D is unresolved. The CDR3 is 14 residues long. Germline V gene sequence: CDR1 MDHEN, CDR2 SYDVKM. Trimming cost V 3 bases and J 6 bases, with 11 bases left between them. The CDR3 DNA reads TGTGCCAGCAGTTTTTCCTCCCGGCCCGGGGAGCTGTTTTTT. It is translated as CASSFSSRPGELFF.

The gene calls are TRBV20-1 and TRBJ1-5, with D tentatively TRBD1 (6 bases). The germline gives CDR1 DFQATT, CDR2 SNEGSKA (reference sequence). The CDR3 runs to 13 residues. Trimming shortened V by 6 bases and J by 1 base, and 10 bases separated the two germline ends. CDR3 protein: CSATQGSNQPQHF. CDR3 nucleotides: TGCAGTGCCACACAGGGAAGCAATCAGCCCCAGCATTTT.

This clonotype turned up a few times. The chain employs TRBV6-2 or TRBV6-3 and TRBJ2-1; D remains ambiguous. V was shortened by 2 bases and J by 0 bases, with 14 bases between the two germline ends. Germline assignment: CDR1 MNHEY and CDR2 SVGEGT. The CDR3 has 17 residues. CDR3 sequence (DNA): TGTGCCAGCAGTTACGACCTCGCCACCAGCTCCTACAATGAGCAGTTCTTC. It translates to CASSYDLATSSYNEQFF.

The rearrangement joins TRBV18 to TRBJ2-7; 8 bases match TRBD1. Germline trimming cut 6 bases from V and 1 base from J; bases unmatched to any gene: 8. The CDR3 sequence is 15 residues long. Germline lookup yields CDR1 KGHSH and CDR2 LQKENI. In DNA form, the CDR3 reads TGTGCCAGCTCTACGGGACAGGTAACTTCCTACGAGCAGTACTTC. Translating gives CASSTGQVTSYEQYF.